The T cell receptor (beta chain) under discussion was sequenced for a study of T cell responses to AZD1222 COVID-19 vaccine. Generated by immunoSEQ multiplex PCR, the TCRdb table keeps only in-frame clones and is missing some. The sample carries tens of thousands of clones, 88% recorded once. The CDR3 is 12 amino acids. V lost 6 bases and J lost 4, with 12 bases in between. Germline-derived CDR1 and CDR2 are SQVTM and ANQGSEA. Comment on this clone: Its matching antigen is unknown.

General study findings and limits: Most donors were white British, females outnumbered males, and clonal diversity was possibly underestimated.

This receptor was identified in an adult who received the AZD1222 COVID-19 vaccine. The chain recombines TRBV29-1 with TRBJ1-2, with D possibly matching TRBD1 (5 bases). Sequenced material: peripheral blood, taken 28 days after the second AZD1222 dose. CDR3 region: CSVEDTSYGYTF. DNA for the CDR3: TGCAGCGTCGAGGACACCTCCTATGGCTACACCTTC. Full variable domain (outside the CDR3, taken from reference TRBV29-1 and TRBJ1-2): SAVISQKPSRDICQRGTSLTIQCQVDSQVTMMFWYRQQPGQSLTLIATANQGSEATYESGFVIDKFPISRPNLTFSTLTVSNMSPEDSSIYLCSVEDTSYGYTFGSGTRLTVV.